This TCR beta chain is from a study of blood T cell repertoires in COVID-19. About the study: PBMCs, B-cell-depleted T cells, or T cells were the source of the cDNA or gDNA that made up the material.

Germline trimming cut 2 bases from V and 7 bases from J; bases unmatched to any gene: 7. The CDR3 loop spans 15 amino acids. Germline values: CDR1 LGHDT, CDR2 YNNKEL (reference sequence). The repertoire was sequenced with immunoSEQ multiplex PCR; TCRdb's copy has only in-frame clones and lacks some. There are about 59,000 clones in the sample; roughly 91% occur only once, and about 9% lies in the top ten. What was sequenced was peripheral blood. The TCR was taken from a human donor in a cohort sampled during active COVID-19. The chain employs TRBV3-1 (or the pseudogene TRBV3-2) and TRBJ2-1, with 8 bases aligning to TRBD2. DNA of the CDR3: TGTGCCAGCAGCCAACGAGCGGGGGCAACAAATGAGCAGTTCTTC. This translates into CASSQRAGATNEQFF.